This TCR beta chain was retrieved from a study of EBV T-cell therapy then PD-1 blockade in nasopharyngeal carcinoma (dated by TCRdb to the early 2020s). As to this clone: Its antigen has not been determined. Qualities for individual bases were not recorded, and no much larger clone is one base off.

The Qiagen DNeasy Kit was used to extract genomic DNA from the sorted cells. The immunoSEQ platform was used for deep sequencing of the TCR beta chain. The authors' analysis ran thus. Repertoire data analysis was performed with the immunoSEQ Analyzer software. What TCRdb holds here is the immuneACCESS table cut down to in-frame rearrangements. Part of the clones is not present; checked against another copy, under half of the missing clones reflect an unresolved V gene, and the others are unexplained. V and J calls and clone size are given by that table; D and trimming were obtained from the DNA. For this sample the table gives tens of thousands of clones, of which under 90% were detected only once. The top ten clones comprise 20% to 25% of the sample. This specimen's treatment or condition label, per the study, means: AdE1-LMPpoly-expanded autologous EBV-specific T-cell therapy followed by anti-PD-1 nivolumab.

From cysteine to phenylalanine, the CDR3 is 16 amino acids long. The kept DNA is CDR3 alone, 48 bases in frame from the first base. From a lookup of the germline V gene (reference sequence), CDR1 and CDR2 are LNHDA and SQIVND. Unmatched junction bases come to 14, with V trimmed by 6 bases and J by 6 bases. This TCR was recovered from a middle-aged man with nasopharyngeal carcinoma. Specimen: CD8+ T cells from blood, collected at day -245 from a patient whose treatment included autologous EBV-specific T cells and nivolumab. Rearrangement joined TRBV19 to TRBJ1-3, and TRBD1 matches 7 of the central bases. The encoded CDR3 is CASSDPGGTLVNTIYF. Here is the DNA: TGTGCCAGTAGCGATCCAGGGGGAACTCTGGTAAACACCATATATTTT.